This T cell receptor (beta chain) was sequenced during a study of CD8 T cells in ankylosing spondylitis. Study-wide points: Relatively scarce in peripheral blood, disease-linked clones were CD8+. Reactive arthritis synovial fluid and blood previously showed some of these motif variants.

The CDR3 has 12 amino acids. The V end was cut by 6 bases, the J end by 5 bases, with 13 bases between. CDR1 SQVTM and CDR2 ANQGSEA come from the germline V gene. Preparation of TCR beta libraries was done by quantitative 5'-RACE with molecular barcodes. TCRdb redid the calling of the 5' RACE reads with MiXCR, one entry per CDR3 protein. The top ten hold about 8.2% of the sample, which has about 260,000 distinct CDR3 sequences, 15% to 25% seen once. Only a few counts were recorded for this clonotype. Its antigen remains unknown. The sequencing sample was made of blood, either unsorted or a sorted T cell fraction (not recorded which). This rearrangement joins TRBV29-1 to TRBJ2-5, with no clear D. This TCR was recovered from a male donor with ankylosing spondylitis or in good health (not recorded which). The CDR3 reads CSVALKEETQYF. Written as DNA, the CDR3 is TGCAGCGTCGCCCTAAAGGAGGAGACCCAGTACTTC.